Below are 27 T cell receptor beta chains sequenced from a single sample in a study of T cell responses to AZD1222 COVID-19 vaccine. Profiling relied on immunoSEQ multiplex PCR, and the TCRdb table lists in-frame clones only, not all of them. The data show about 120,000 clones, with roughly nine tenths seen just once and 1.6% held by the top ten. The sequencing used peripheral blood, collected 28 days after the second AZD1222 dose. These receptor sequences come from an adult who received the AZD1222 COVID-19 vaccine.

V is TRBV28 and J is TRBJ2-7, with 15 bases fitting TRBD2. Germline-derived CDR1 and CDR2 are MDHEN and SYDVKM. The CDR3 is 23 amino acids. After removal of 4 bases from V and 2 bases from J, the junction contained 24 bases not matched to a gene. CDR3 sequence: CASSSPGQRIPGLAGGPPYEQYF. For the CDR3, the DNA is TGTGCCAGCAGTTCCCCGGGACAGAGGATTCCGGGACTAGCGGGAGGCCCCCCCTACGAGCAGTACTTC.

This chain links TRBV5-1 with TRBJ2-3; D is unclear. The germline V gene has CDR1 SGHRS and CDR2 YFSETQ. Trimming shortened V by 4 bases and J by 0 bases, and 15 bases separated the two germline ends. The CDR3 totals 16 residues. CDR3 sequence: CASSLGRSSSTDTQYF. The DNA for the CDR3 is TGCGCCAGCAGCCTCGGACGCTCCTCCAGCACAGATACGCAGTATTTT. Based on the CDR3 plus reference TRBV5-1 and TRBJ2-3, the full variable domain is KAGVTQTPRYLIKTRGQQVTLSCSPISGHRSVSWYQQTPGQGLQFLFEYFSETQRNKGNFPGRFSGRQFSNSRSEMNVSTLELGDSALYLCASSLGRSSSTDTQYFGPGTRLTVL.

CDR3 nucleotide sequence: TGTGCCAGCAGGCCCGGGACTAGCGGGACCGGGGAGCTGTTTTTT. This codes for CASRPGTSGTGELFF. The chain uses TRBV2 and TRBJ2-2; 12 positions match TRBD2. The CDR3 is made up of 15 amino acids. V lost 6 bases, J lost 5 bases, and 4 bases stayed unmatched. The germline gives CDR1 SNHLY, CDR2 FYNNEI.

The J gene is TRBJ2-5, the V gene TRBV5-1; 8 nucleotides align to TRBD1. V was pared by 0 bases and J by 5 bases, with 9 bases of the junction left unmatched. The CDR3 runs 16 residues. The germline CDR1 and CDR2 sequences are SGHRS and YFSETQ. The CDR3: CASSLVYTGGRETQYF. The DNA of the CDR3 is TGCGCCAGCAGCTTGGTGTATACAGGGGGTAGGGAGACCCAGTACTTC.

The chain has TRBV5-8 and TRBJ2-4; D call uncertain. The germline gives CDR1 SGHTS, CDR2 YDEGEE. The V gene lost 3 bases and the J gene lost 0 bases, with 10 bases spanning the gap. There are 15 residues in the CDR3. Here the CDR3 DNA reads TGTGCCAGCAGCTCCGGACGGGTAGCCAAAAACATTCAGTACTTC. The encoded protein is CASSSGRVAKNIQYF.

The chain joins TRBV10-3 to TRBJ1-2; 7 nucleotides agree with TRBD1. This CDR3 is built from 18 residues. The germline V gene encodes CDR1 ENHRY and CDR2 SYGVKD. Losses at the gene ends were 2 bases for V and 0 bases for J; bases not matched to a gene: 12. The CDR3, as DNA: TGTGCCATCAGTGAGGAGGCTACAGGGGAATTAGCTAACTATGGCTACACCTTC. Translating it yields CAISEEATGELANYGYTF.

CDR3 amino acids: CASSGDSAGNTIYF. The CDR3, as DNA: TGTGCCAGCAGCGGTGATTCGGCTGGAAACACCATATATTTT. V is TRBV28 and J is TRBJ1-3; D is undetermined. The V and J ends lost 6 bases and 2 bases respectively, with 11 bases between them. Germline V gene sequence: CDR1 MDHEN, CDR2 SYDVKM. The CDR3 runs to 14 residues. The complete variable domain, with remaining parts taken from reference TRBV28 and TRBJ1-3, reads DVKVTQSSRYLVKRTGEKVFLECVQDMDHENMFWYRQDPGLGLRLIYFSYDVKMKEKGDIPEGYSVSREKKERFSLILESASTNQTSMYLCASSGDSAGNTIYFGEGSWLTVV.

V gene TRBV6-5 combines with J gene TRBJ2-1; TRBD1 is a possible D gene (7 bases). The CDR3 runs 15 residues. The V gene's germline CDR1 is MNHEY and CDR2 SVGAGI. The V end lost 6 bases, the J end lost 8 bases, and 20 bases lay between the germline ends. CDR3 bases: TGTGCCAGCAGCCCGGGAGAGGGGGCGTATCATGAGCAGTTCTTC. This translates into CASSPGEGAYHEQFF.

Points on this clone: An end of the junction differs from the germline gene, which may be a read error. CDR3 DNA sequence: TGTGCCAGCACTTACAGGGGGAACTATGGCTACACCTTC. Protein sequence: CASTYRGNYGYTF. The chain links TRBV6-5 to TRBJ1-2, with 8 nucleotides matching TRBD1. Germline assignment: CDR1 MNHEY and CDR2 SVGAGI. The CDR3 sequence is 13 residues long.

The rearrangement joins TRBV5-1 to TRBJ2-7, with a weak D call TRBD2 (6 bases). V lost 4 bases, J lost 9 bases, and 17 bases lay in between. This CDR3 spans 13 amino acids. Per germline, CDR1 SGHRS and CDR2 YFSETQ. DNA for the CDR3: TGCGCCAGCAGCACGGGACTGGATTTGGTGCAGTACTTC. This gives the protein CASSTGLDLVQYF.

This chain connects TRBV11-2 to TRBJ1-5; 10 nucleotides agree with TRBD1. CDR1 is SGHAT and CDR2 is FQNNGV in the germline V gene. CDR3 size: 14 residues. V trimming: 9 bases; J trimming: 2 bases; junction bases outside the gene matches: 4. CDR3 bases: TGTGCCAGTGGACAGGGGGTCGGCAATCAGCCCCAGCATTTT. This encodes CASGQGVGNQPQHF. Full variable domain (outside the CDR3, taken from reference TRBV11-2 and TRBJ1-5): EAGVAQSPRYKIIEKRQSVAFWCNPISGHATLYWYQQILGQGPKLLIQFQNNGVVDDSQLPKDRFSAERLKGVDSTLKIQPAKLEDSAVYLCASGQGVGNQPQHFGDGTRLSIL.

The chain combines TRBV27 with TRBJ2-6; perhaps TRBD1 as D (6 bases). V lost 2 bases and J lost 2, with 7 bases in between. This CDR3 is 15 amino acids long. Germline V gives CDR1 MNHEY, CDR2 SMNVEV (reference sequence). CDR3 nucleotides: TGTGCCAGCAGTTTAGCAGGGGCTGGGGCCAACGTCCTGACTTTC. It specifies CASSLAGAGANVLTF.

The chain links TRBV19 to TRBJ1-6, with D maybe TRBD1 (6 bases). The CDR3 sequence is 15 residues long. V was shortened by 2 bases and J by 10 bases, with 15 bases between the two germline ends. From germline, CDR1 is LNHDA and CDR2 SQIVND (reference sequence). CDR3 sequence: CASSIRVGGYSPLHF. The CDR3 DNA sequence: TGTGCCAGTAGTATACGGGTAGGGGGGTACTCACCCCTCCACTTT.

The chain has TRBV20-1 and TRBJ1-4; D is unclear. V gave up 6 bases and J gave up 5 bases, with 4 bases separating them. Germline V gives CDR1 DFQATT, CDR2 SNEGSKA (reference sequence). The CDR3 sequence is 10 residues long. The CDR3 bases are TGCAGTGCAATAAATGAAAAACTGTTTTTT. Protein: CSAINEKLFF.

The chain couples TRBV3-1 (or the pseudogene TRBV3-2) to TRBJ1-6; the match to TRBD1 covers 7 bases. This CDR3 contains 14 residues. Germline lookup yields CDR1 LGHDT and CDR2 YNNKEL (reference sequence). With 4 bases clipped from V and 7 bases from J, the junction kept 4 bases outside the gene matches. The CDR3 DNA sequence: TGTGCCAGCAGCCTTAGGACAGGCAATTCACCCCTCCACTTT. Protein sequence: CASSLRTGNSPLHF.

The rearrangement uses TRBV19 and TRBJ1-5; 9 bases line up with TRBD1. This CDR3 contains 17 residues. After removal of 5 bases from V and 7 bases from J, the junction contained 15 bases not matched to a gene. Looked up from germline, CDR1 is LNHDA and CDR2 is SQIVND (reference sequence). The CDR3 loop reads CASSLIPGQGYGQPQHF. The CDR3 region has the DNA TGTGCCAGTAGTTTAATACCGGGACAGGGTTATGGGCAGCCCCAGCATTTT.

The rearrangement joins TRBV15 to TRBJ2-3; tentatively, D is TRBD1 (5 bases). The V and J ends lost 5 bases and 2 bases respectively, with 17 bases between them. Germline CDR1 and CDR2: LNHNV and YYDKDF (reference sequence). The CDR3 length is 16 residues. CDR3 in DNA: TGTGCCACCAGCGGCTTTGGGGCGGAGTCCACAGATACGCAGTATTTT. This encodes CATSGFGAESTDTQYF.

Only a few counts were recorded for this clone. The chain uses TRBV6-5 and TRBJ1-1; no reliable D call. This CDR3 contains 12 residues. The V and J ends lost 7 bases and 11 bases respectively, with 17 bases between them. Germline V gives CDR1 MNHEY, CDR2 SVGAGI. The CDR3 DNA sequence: TGTGCCAGCATGGTACTGCCGGGGTGGGCTTTCTTT. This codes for CASMVLPGWAFF.

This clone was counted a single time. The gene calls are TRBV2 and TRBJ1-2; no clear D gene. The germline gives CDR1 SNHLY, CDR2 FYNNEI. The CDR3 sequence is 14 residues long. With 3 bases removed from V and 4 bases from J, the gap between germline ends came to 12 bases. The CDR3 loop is CASSEGSTLYGYTF. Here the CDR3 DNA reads TGTGCCAGCAGTGAGGGCAGTACCCTCTATGGCTACACCTTC. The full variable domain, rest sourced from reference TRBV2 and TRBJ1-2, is EPEVTQTPSHQVTQMGQEVILRCVPISNHLYFYWYRQILGQKVEFLVSFYNNEISEKSEIFDDQFSVERPDGSNFTLKIRSTKLEDSAMYFCASSEGSTLYGYTFGSGTRLTVV.

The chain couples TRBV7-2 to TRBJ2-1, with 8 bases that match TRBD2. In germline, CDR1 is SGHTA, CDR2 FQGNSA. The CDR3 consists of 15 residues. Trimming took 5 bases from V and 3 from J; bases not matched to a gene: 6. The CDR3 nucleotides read TGTGCCAGCAGCATTAGCGGGAAGATCTACAATGAGCAGTTCTTC. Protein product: CASSISGKIYNEQFF.

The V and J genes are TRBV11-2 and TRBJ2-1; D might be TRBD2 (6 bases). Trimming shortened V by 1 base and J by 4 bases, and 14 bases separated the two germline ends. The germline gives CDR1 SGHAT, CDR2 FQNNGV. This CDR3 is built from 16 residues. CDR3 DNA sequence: TGTGCCAGCAGCTTAGGAGGCGGGAAAAAGTACAATGAGCAGTTCTTC. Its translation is CASSLGGGKKYNEQFF.

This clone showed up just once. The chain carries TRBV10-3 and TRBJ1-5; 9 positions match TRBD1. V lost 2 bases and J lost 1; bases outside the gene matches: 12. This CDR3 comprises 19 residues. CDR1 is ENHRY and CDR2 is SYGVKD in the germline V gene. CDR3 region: CAISELTGGAGVSNQPQHF. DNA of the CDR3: TGTGCCATCAGTGAGCTAACAGGGGGCGCGGGAGTCAGCAATCAGCCCCAGCATTTT.

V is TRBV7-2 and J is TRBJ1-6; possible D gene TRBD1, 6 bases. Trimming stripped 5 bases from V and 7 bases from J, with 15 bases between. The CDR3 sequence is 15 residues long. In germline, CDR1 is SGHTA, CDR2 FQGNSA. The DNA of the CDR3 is TGTGCCAGCAGCCCCCAGGGACAAACCAATTCACCCCTCCACTTT. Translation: CASSPQGQTNSPLHF.

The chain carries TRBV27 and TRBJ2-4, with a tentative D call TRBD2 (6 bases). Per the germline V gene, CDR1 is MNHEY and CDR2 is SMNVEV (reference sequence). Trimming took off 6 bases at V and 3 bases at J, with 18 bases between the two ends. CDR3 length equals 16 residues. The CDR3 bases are TGTGCCAGCAGACCGGCAGGCGGGATGGGCAAAAACATTCAGTACTTC. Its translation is CASRPAGGMGKNIQYF.

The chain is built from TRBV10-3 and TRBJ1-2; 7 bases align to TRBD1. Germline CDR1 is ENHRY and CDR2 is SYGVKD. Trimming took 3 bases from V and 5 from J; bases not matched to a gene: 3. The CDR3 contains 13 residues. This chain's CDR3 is CAISDEGAYGYTF. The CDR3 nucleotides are TGTGCCATCAGTGATGAGGGGGCGTATGGCTACACCTTC.

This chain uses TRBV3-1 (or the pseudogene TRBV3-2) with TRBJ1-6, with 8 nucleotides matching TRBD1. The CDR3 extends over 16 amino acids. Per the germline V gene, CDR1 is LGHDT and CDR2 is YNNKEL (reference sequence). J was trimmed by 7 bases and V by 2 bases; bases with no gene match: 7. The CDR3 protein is CASSQFSGQANSPLHF. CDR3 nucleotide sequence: TGTGCCAGCAGCCAATTCTCGGGACAGGCGAATTCACCCCTCCACTTT.

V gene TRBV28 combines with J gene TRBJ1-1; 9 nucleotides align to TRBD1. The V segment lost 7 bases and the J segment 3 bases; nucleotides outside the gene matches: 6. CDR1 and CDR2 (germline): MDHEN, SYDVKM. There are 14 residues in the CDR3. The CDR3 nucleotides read TGTGCCAGCAACTCGGGACAGGGAGACACTGAAGCTTTCTTT. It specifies CASNSGQGDTEAFF.